The 22 T cell receptor beta chains reported below all come from one sample, sequenced in a study of blood T cell repertoires in COVID-19. TCRdb's copy holds only in-frame clones and misses some; the assay was immunoSEQ multiplex PCR. The sample comprises 120,000 to 150,000 clones, around three quarters of which are singletons, and around 13% rests with the top ten. Sequencing input: peripheral blood. All receptors come from a man aged 80 or over with acute or convalescent COVID-19.

The rearrangement joins TRBV13 to TRBJ1-5, with D possibly matching TRBD1 (5 bases). Trimming took off 10 bases at V and 6 bases at J, with 22 bases between the two ends. Germline CDR1 is PRHDT and CDR2 is FYEKMQ (reference sequence). The CDR3 loop spans 15 amino acids. The CDR3 sequence is CANGRGREVGQPQHF. DNA of the CDR3: TGTGCCAACGGGCGGGGGAGAGAGGTCGGTCAGCCCCAGCATTTT.

V gene TRBV4-3 combines with J gene TRBJ1-2; no definite D call. V lost 0 bases and J lost 4, with 15 bases in between. The CDR3 is made up of 16 amino acids. The germline V gene has CDR1 LGHNA and CDR2 YSLEER. The CDR3 is CASSQEELSSLYGYTF. In nucleotides, the CDR3 is TGCGCCAGCAGCCAAGAAGAGCTGTCGAGCCTCTATGGCTACACCTTC.

This rearrangement joins TRBV7-9 to TRBJ2-2; possibly TRBD1 for D (5 bases). The germline gives CDR1 SEHNR, CDR2 FQNEAQ (reference sequence). The CDR3 runs 14 residues. The V end lost 3 bases, the J end lost 0 bases, and 5 bases lay between the germline ends. The CDR3 here is CASSLTANTGELFF. Here the CDR3 DNA reads TGTGCCAGCAGCTTGACAGCGAACACCGGGGAGCTGTTTTTT.

The genes are TRBV7-2 and TRBJ1-2, with D maybe TRBD1 (6 bases). Germline V gene data show CDR1 as SGHTA and CDR2 as FQGNSA. This CDR3 region has 13 residues. Trimming took 7 bases from V and 10 from J, leaving 19 bases between them. The CDR3 region is CASKDRDTSSYTF. CDR3 coding DNA: TGTGCCAGCAAAGACCGGGACACCTCCTCCTACACCTTC.

This clone was seen only once. CDR3 loop: CASLPLGPSYEQYF. The CDR3 region has the DNA TGTGCCAGCTTACCGTTGGGCCCATCCTACGAGCAGTACTTC. The V call is TRBV11-2, the J call TRBJ2-7, with D hard to call. In germline, CDR1 is SGHAT, CDR2 FQNNGV. Trimming removed 8 bases from V and 1 base from J, with 15 bases in between. CDR3 length: 14 residues.

The V call is TRBV7-9, the J call TRBJ1-1; D not certain. The length of the CDR3 is 15 residues. Germline V gene data show CDR1 as SEHNR and CDR2 as FQNEAQ (reference sequence). Deletions cut 5 bases from V and 6 bases from J, with 19 bases between. The CDR3: CASSPSSAAVAEAFF. The CDR3 bases are TGTGCCAGCAGCCCCTCCTCGGCGGCTGTGGCTGAAGCTTTCTTT.

Notes on this clone: The same CDR3 also results from other DNA sequences found in this sample. The rearrangement uses TRBV27 and TRBJ2-7; no firm D call. The V gene lost 3 bases and the J gene lost 0 bases, with 6 bases spanning the gap. Germline CDR1 and CDR2: MNHEY and SMNVEV (reference sequence). The CDR3 length is 13 residues. CDR3 protein: CASSFQFSYEQYF. Written as DNA, the CDR3 is TGTGCCAGCAGTTTTCAGTTCTCCTACGAGCAGTACTTC.

V gene TRBV6-5 combines with J gene TRBJ1-6; D unresolved. This CDR3 comprises 12 residues. The germline V gene encodes CDR1 MNHEY and CDR2 SVGAGI. The V gene lost 4 bases and the J gene lost 5 bases, with 3 bases spanning the gap. In DNA, the CDR3 is TGTGCCAGCAGTTTAAATAATTCACCCCTCCACTTT. This sequence encodes CASSLNNSPLHF.

The chain is built from TRBV24-1 and TRBJ1-5, with 7 bases aligning to TRBD1. Unmatched junction bases numbered 0, after V lost 10 bases and J lost 1 base. The germline V gene has CDR1 KGHDR and CDR2 SFDVKD. This CDR3 is built from 12 residues. The CDR3 nucleotides read TGTGCCACGGGACAGAGCAATCAGCCCCAGCATTTT. As protein: CATGQSNQPQHF.

This chain links TRBV9 with TRBJ2-4; a weak D match, TRBD2 (5 bases). The CDR3 totals 16 residues. CDR1 and CDR2 (germline): SGDLS, YYNGEE. V was shortened by 4 bases and J by 2 bases, with 16 bases between the two germline ends. CDR3 DNA sequence: TGTGCCAGCAGCCGGCTAGCAGGAGGTACCAAAAACATTCAGTACTTC. This codes for CASSRLAGGTKNIQYF. Filled out from reference TRBV9 and TRBJ2-4, the complete variable domain reads DSGVTQTPKHLITATGQRVTLRCSPRSGDLSVYWYQQSLDQGLQFLIQYYNGEERAKGNILERFSAQQFPDLHSELNLSSLELGDSALYFCASSRLAGGTKNIQYFGAGTRLSVL.

V and J are TRBV5-5 and TRBJ1-4; possibly TRBD1 for D (5 bases). CDR1 is SGHKS and CDR2 is YYEKEE in the germline V gene (reference sequence). The CDR3 length is 16 residues. Trimming pared 4 bases from V and 7 bases from J, leaving 20 bases between. CDR3 DNA sequence: TGTGCCAGCAGCATACGGGCCGCGGGGACCAGTGAAAAACTGTTTTTT. Translated, it gives CASSIRAAGTSEKLFF.

The chain has TRBV27 and TRBJ1-6; 11 nucleotides line up with TRBD1. After removal of 6 bases from V and 8 bases from J, the junction contained 6 bases not matched to a gene. The CDR3 has 15 residues. Germline CDR1 and CDR2: MNHEY and SMNVEV (reference sequence). The CDR3 loop is CASSSGQGVHSPLHF. DNA of the CDR3: TGTGCCAGCAGCTCGGGACAGGGGGTTCATTCACCCCTCCACTTT.

The chain couples TRBV6-2 or TRBV6-3 to TRBJ2-7; D may be TRBD1 (5 bases). V was shortened by 2 bases and J by 4 bases, with 12 bases between the two germline ends. The CDR3 sequence is 14 residues long. Looked up from germline, CDR1 is MNHEY and CDR2 is SVGEGT. CDR3 in DNA: TGTGCCAGCAGTTACGGGCAGGGTGGTTACGAGCAGTACTTC. Translated, it gives CASSYGQGGYEQYF.

The rearrangement joins TRBV9 to TRBJ1-1; 7 nucleotides align to TRBD1. In germline, CDR1 is SGDLS, CDR2 YYNGEE. The CDR3 is 14 amino acids. The V and J ends lost 2 bases and 5 bases, in that order; junction bases with no gene match: 6. CDR3 loop: CASSVGQVGTEAFF. In DNA, the CDR3 is TGTGCCAGCAGCGTCGGACAGGTGGGAACTGAAGCTTTCTTT.

V and J are TRBV12-3 or TRBV12-4 and TRBJ1-4; D is undetermined. The CDR3 loop spans 13 amino acids. V was clipped by 1 base and J by 9 bases, with 9 bases between them. The DNA of the CDR3 is TGTGCCAGCAGTTTAGGAGGGATGAAAAAACTGTTTTTT. Encoded protein: CASSLGGMKKLFF.

The count of this clone is one. The chain combines TRBV7-9 with TRBJ1-4; possible D gene TRBD1, 6 bases. V was clipped by 6 bases and J by 7 bases, with 9 bases between them. Per the germline V gene, CDR1 is SEHNR and CDR2 is FQNEAQ (reference sequence). The CDR3 is 12 residues long. The CDR3 protein is CASRGDIEKLFF. CDR3 in DNA: TGTGCCAGCAGAGGGGACATTGAAAAACTGTTTTTT.

This chain connects TRBV18 to TRBJ2-7; D might be TRBD1 (5 bases). Germline CDR1 and CDR2: KGHSH and LQKENI. V gave up 4 bases and J gave up 5 bases, with 12 bases separating them. The length of the CDR3 is 13 residues. The chain's CDR3 is CASSRAGKHEQYF. The DNA of the CDR3 is TGTGCCAGCTCACGCGCAGGGAAGCACGAGCAGTACTTC.

This clone was seen more than once but under ten times. The J gene is TRBJ2-2, the V gene TRBV7-9; D possibly corresponds to TRBD1 (6 bases). Germline CDR1 and CDR2: SEHNR and FQNEAQ (reference sequence). The V end was cut by 5 bases, the J end by 7 bases, with 14 bases between. This CDR3 spans 14 amino acids. The CDR3 nucleotides read TGTGCCAGCAGCCCGAACAGGGTGGGCGGGGAGCTGTTTTTT. Encoded protein: CASSPNRVGGELFF.

The chain combines TRBV7-3 with TRBJ2-6, with D unresolved. From germline, CDR1 is SGHTA and CDR2 FQGTGA. V dropped 2 bases and J dropped 0 bases, with 2 bases sitting between them. This CDR3 has 14 residues. DNA for the CDR3: TGTGCCAGCAGCTTATACTCTGGGGCCAACGTCCTGACTTTC. Residues: CASSLYSGANVLTF.

This clone was counted a few times. V gene TRBV12-5 combines with J gene TRBJ1-1; D remains unclear. The germline V gene has CDR1 LGHNT and CDR2 FRNRAP. The CDR3 spans 14 residues. V was pared by 7 bases and J by 3 bases, with 15 bases between. The CDR3 sequence: CASAPGRGDTEAFF. The CDR3 DNA reads TGTGCTAGTGCCCCTGGGAGAGGCGACACTGAAGCTTTCTTT.

The chain is built from TRBV28 and TRBJ1-5, with D tentatively TRBD1 (5 bases). V lost 0 bases, J lost 4 bases, and 7 bases lay in between. Germline lookup yields CDR1 MDHEN and CDR2 SYDVKM. The CDR3 extends over 14 amino acids. The CDR3 sequence is CASSLWDKNQPQHF. DNA of the CDR3: TGTGCCAGCAGTTTATGGGACAAAAATCAGCCCCAGCATTTT.

V usage is TRBV28 and J usage is TRBJ1-5; perhaps TRBD1 as D (6 bases). The CDR3 totals 15 residues. Trimming removed 6 bases at V and 2 bases at J, with 14 bases between. CDR1 MDHEN and CDR2 SYDVKM come from the germline V gene. The CDR3 DNA reads as TGTGCCAGCAGGGCGGCGGGGGGCGGCAATCAGCCCCAGCATTTT. Residues: CASRAAGGGNQPQHF.